A selection of T cell receptor beta chains follows, all from one sample in a study of T cells after yellow fever vaccination. MiXCR, run by TCRdb on the 5' RACE reads, gives a single entry per CDR3 protein. The sample contains about 300,000 distinct CDR3 sequences, roughly 4% of which appear only once. The sequenced sample was PBMCs, obtained 5 days after the yellow fever booster vaccination. These receptors were taken from a young man who received the YFV17D yellow fever vaccine. Each CDR3 is given with its conserved first and last residue. The order of the fields is D gene, clone size, J gene, V gene, CDR3 protein, CDR3 DNA. The D gene is left open where the match is weak. Rows give clone size only sometimes, using once, few, many, or a class for an expanded clone.

D gene: NA
clone size: few
J gene: TRBJ1-2
V gene: TRBV10-2
CDR3 protein: CASTPEGVNYGYTF
CDR3 DNA: TGCGCCAGCACGCCTGAGGGGGTGAACTATGGCTACACCTTC

D gene: NA
clone size: many
J gene: TRBJ2-7
V gene: TRBV10-3
CDR3 protein: CAISDGLDYEQYF
CDR3 DNA: TGTGCCATCAGTGACGGGCTAGACTACGAGCAGTACTTC

D gene: NA
clone size: many
J gene: TRBJ2-3
V gene: TRBV29-1
CDR3 protein: CSVVPDSTDTQYF
CDR3 DNA: TGCAGCGTTGTCCCAGATTCCACAGATACGCAGTATTTT

D gene: NA
clone size: many
J gene: TRBJ2-3
V gene: TRBV7-2
CDR3 protein: CASSLEVNTDTQYF
CDR3 DNA: TGTGCCAGCAGCTTAGAAGTTAACACAGATACGCAGTATTTT

D gene: TRBD2
clone size: many
J gene: TRBJ2-3
V gene: TRBV27
CDR3 protein: CATRIGGGDTQYF
CDR3 DNA: TGTGCCACCAGGATTGGCGGGGGAGATACGCAGTATTTT

D gene: NA
clone size: few
J gene: TRBJ2-1
V gene: TRBV20-1
CDR3 protein: CSARAWDRGAEQFF
CDR3 DNA: TGCAGTGCTAGAGCCTGGGACCGGGGTGCTGAGCAGTTCTTC

D gene: NA
clone size: NA
J gene: TRBJ1-2
V gene: TRBV10-3
CDR3 protein: CAVKYSAADGYTF
CDR3 DNA: TGTGCCGTAAAATACTCGGCAGCTGATGGCTACACCTTC

D gene: TRBD1
clone size: few
J gene: TRBJ1-2
V gene: TRBV3-1
CDR3 protein: CASSETGVGYTF
CDR3 DNA: TGTGCCAGCAGCGAAACAGGGGTTGGCTACACCTTC

D gene: NA
clone size: many
J gene: TRBJ1-1
V gene: TRBV28
CDR3 protein: CASSLFNTEAFF
CDR3 DNA: TGTGCCAGCAGTTTATTCAACACTGAAGCTTTCTTT

D gene: NA
clone size: many
J gene: TRBJ2-1
V gene: TRBV4-3
CDR3 protein: CASSHRGQYNEQFF
CDR3 DNA: TGCGCCAGCAGCCATCGCGGACAGTACAATGAGCAGTTCTTC